This T cell receptor beta chain appears in the sequencing data of a study of cytomegalovirus exposure and HLA in healthy donors. A multiplex PCR was run with 60 Vbeta primers and 13 Jbeta primers. Data came from immunoSEQ multiplex PCR; TCRdb stores just in-frame clones and leaves some out. The sample includes about 160,000 clones, 75% to 80% of them seen just once. The TCR sequence derives from a woman aged 50 to 60 in good health and CMV-seropositive. Sequencing input: PBMCs.

The CDR3 DNA is TGTGCCACCGACCGGGGGGCGTCCTATAATTCACCCCTCCACTTT. Protein sequence: CATDRGASYNSPLHF. The gene calls are TRBV19 and TRBJ1-6; D perhaps matches TRBD1 (6 bases). This CDR3 has 15 amino acids. Trimming cost V 10 bases and J 1 base, with 14 bases left between them. Looked up from germline, CDR1 is LNHDA and CDR2 is SQIVND (reference sequence).